The present TCR beta chain was sequenced within a study of OX40 agonist ivuxolimab in advanced cancers. Overall study: Prior therapy, whether anti-PD-1, anti-PD-L1 or anti-CTLA-4, was allowed, and 30% to 40% had some. Partial responses were achieved by three patients, of whom one had hepatocellular carcinoma and two had cutaneous melanoma.

Remarks on this clone: Antigen: not known.

General study points: It was not determined which antigens were specifically recognized by the peripheral T cells that had undergone clonal expansion. Several nonresponders also turned out to have low normalized T-cell clonal expansion.

CDR1 is KGHSH, CDR2 LQKENI, per germline. Trimming removed 2 bases from V and 0 bases from J, with 4 bases in between. This CDR3 contains 13 residues. Clones were sequenced by immunoSEQ multiplex PCR, and TCRdb holds only the in-frame ones, with some missing. The sample has 95,000 to 100,000 clones, around 83% seen once. The specimen was CD4+ or CD8+ T cells sorted from blood, collected in a trial of the OX40 agonist ivuxolimab. The chain recombines TRBV18 with TRBJ1-1; D remains ambiguous. This sequence originates from an adult with an advanced solid tumor such as melanoma, head and neck, liver or kidney cancer. CDR3 sequence (DNA): TGTGCCAGCTCACCAGTTTTGAACACTGAAGCTTTCTTT. It specifies CASSPVLNTEAFF.